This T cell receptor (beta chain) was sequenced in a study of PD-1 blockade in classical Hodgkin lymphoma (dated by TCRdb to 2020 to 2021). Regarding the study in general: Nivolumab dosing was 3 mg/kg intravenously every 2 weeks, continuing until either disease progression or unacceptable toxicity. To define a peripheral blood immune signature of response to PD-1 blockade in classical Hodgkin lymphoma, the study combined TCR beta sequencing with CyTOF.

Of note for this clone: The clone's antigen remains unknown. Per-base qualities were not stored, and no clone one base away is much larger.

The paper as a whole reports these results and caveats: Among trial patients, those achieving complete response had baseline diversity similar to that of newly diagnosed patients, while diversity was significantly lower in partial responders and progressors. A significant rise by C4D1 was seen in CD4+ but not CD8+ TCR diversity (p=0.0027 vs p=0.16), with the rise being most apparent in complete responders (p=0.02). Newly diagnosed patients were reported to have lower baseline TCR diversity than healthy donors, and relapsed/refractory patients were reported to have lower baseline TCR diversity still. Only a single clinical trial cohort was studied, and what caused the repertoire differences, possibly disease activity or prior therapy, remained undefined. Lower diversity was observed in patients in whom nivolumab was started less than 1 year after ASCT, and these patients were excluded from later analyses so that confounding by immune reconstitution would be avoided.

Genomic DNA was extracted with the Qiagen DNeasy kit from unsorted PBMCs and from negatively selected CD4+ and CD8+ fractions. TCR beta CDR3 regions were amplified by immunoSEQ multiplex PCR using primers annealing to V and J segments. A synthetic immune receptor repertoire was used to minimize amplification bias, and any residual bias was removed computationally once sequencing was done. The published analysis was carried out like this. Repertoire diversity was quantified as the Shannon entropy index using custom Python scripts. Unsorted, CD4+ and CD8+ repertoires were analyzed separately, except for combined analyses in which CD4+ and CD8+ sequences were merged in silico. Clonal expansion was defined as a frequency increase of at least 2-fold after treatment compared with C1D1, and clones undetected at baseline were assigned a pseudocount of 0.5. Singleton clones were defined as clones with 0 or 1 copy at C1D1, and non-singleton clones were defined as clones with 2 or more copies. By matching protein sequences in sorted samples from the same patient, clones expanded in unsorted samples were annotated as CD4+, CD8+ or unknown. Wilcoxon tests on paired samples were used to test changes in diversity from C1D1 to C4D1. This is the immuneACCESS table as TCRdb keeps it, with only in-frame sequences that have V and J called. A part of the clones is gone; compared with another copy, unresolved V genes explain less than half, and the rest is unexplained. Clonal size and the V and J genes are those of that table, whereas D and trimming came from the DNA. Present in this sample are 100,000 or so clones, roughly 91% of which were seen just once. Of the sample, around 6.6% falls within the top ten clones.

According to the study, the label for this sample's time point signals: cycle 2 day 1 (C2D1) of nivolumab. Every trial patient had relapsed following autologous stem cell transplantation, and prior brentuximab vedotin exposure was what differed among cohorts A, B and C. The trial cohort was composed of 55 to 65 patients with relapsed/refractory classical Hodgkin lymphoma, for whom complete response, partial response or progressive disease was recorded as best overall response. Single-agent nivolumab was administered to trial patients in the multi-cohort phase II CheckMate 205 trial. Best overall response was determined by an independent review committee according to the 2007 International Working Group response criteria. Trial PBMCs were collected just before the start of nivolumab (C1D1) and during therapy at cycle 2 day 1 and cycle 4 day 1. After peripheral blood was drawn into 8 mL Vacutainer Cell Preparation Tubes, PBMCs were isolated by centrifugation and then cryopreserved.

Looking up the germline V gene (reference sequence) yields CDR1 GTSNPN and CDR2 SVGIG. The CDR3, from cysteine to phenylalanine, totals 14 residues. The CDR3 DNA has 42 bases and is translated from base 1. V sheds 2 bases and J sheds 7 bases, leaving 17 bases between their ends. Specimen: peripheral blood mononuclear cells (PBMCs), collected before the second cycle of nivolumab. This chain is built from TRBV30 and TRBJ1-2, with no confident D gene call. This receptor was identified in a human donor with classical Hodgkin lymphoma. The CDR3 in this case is CAWSFGVRSSGYTF. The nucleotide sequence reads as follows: TGTGCCTGGAGTTTCGGAGTAAGGTCATCTGGCTACACCTTC.